The TCR beta chain under discussion was sequenced for a study of blood T cell repertoires in COVID-19. Study in general: PBMCs, B-cell-depleted T cells, or T cells provided the cDNA or gDNA that made up the material.

Assay: immunoSEQ multiplex PCR; the TCRdb copy retains only in-frame clones and omits some. Of a few hundred thousand clones in the sample, roughly 84% were seen once. The participants were between roughly 18 and 89 years old and came from some 23 US areas. Self-reported history from a screening survey and questionnaire set each donor's cohort. People in the exposed group encountered a COVID-19 case within 2 weeks before entering the study. The clonotype was recovered from a woman under 30 who had been exposed to COVID-19. The sequenced material came from PBMCs or T cells enriched from blood (not recorded which).

This CDR3 is CATGLAGVYEQFF. The CDR3 DNA reads TGCGCCACAGGACTAGCGGGAGTTTATGAGCAGTTCTTC. The chain joins TRBV10-2 to TRBJ2-1, with TRBD2 matching 13 bases. CDR3 length: 13 residues. Germline CDR1 and CDR2: WSHSY and SAAADI. Unmatched junction bases numbered 5, after V lost 10 bases and J lost 8 bases.